Below, 26 T cell receptor beta chains from the same sample are listed, as sequenced in a study of T cell changes during pregnancy in multiple sclerosis. The assay was immunoSEQ multiplex PCR, and TCRdb's table has in-frame clones only and misses some. The sample has approximately 70,000 clones, 92% seen once; the top ten hold approximately 1.6%. The sample was peripheral blood, taken in the first trimester of pregnancy. These receptors came from a female donor in good health, enrolled as a control in a pregnancy study.

The CDR3 DNA follows: TGTGCCAGCAGTTCACAATACAGGGTTCCGGGCTATGGCTACACCTTC. This encodes CASSSQYRVPGYGYTF. The chain uses TRBV28 and TRBJ1-2; possible D gene TRBD1, 6 bases. V lost 4 bases to trimming and J lost 4 bases, with 19 bases between them. CDR3 size: 16 residues. Germline V lookup: CDR1 MDHEN, CDR2 SYDVKM.

The chain employs TRBV25-1 and TRBJ2-1, with a possible D match to TRBD1 (5 bases). V lost 2 bases, J lost 2 bases, and 10 bases lay in between. Looked up from germline, CDR1 is MGHDK and CDR2 is SYGVNS. This CDR3 is built from 15 residues. The CDR3 DNA reads TGTGCCAGCAGTGAAGGCAGGGCGACCTACAATGAGCAGTTCTTC. Its protein is CASSEGRATYNEQFF.

Only one count was recorded for this clone. The chain links TRBV29-1 to TRBJ2-1; 7 bases are a match to TRBD1. V was clipped by 8 bases and J by 6 bases; unmatched bases: 10. Germline CDR1 and CDR2: SQVTM and ANQGSEA. This CDR3 comprises 13 residues. The CDR3 DNA is TGCAGCTCCAGGGACAGCGAGTCCAATGAGCAGTTCTTC. Its protein is CSSRDSESNEQFF.

This clone was recorded only once. The chain is built from TRBV4-2 and TRBJ2-7; 8 bases are a match to TRBD2. The CDR3 contains 15 residues. The trim removed 3 bases at V and 0 bases at J, leaving 4 bases unmatched. Per the germline V gene, CDR1 is LGHNA and CDR2 is YNFKEQ. For the CDR3, the DNA is TGTGCCAGCAGCCACTTAGCGGGAAGCTCCTACGAGCAGTACTTC. It is translated as CASSHLAGSSYEQYF.

J is TRBJ1-4 and V is TRBV5-4; D gene uncertain. Germline V gene data show CDR1 as SGHNT and CDR2 as YYREEE (reference sequence). Deletions cut 4 bases from V and 11 bases from J, with 12 bases between. The length of the CDR3 is 12 residues. The CDR3 reads CASSPDQRKLFF. CDR3 in DNA: TGTGCCAGCAGCCCAGACCAGCGGAAACTGTTTTTT.

The sample holds one count of this clone. This chain joins TRBV27 and TRBJ2-2; D is uncertain. Germline lookup yields CDR1 MNHEY and CDR2 SMNVEV (reference sequence). Trimming shortened V by 7 bases and J by 1 base, and 10 bases separated the two germline ends. The CDR3 totals 14 residues. CDR3 sequence: CASTGDENTGELFF. The CDR3 bases are TGTGCCAGCACCGGAGACGAGAACACCGGGGAGCTGTTTTTT.

The chain couples TRBV10-3 to TRBJ1-5, with TRBD1 identical over 7 bases. V lost 4 bases to trimming and J lost 2 bases; unmatched junction nucleotides: 2. Germline V gene data show CDR1 as ENHRY and CDR2 as SYGVKD. This CDR3 spans 14 amino acids. CDR3 coding DNA: TGTGCCATCAGTGTAACAGGGGGCAATCAGCCCCAGCATTTT. It translates to CAISVTGGNQPQHF.

The chain recombines TRBV7-9 with TRBJ2-5, with 9 bases lining up with TRBD2. Germline CDR1 is SEHNR and CDR2 is FQNEAQ (reference sequence). CDR3 length: 17 residues. Losses at the gene ends were 0 bases for V and 0 bases for J; bases not matched to a gene: 5. CDR3 sequence (DNA): TGTGCCAGCAGCTTAGCGACGGCGGGAGGGAACCAAGAGACCCAGTACTTC. Translated, it gives CASSLATAGGNQETQYF.

The chain joins TRBV6-5 to TRBJ2-5; weak D call: TRBD1 (6 bases). This CDR3 is 13 amino acids long. Per germline, CDR1 MNHEY and CDR2 SVGAGI. V was clipped by 2 bases and J by 4 bases, with 8 bases between them. As DNA, the CDR3 is TGTGCCAGCAGTTACGGCAGGGGAGAGACCCAGTACTTC. It yields the protein CASSYGRGETQYF.

This chain joins TRBV5-1 and TRBJ1-2; 7 nucleotides agree with TRBD1. The J segment lost 2 bases and the V segment lost 4 bases, leaving 2 bases of the junction unmatched. The CDR3 spans 13 residues. Germline assignment: CDR1 SGHRS and CDR2 YFSETQ. The CDR3 nucleotides are TGCGCCAGCAGCCCAGGGGGGAACTATGGCTACACCTTC. Its translation is CASSPGGNYGYTF.

This chain links TRBV15 with TRBJ1-4, with TRBD1 matching 12 bases. This CDR3 has 17 residues. V gave up 3 bases and J gave up 7 bases; unmatched junction bases: 9. Germline V gives CDR1 LNHNV, CDR2 YYDKDF (reference sequence). CDR3 sequence: CATSRDGDRGLFEKLFF. The CDR3 nucleotides read TGTGCCACCAGCAGGGACGGGGACAGGGGGCTTTTTGAAAAACTGTTTTTT.

The CDR3 loop is CASSYNLNTEAFF. For the CDR3, the DNA is TGTGCCAGCAGCTACAACCTCAACACTGAAGCTTTCTTT. V and J are TRBV7-9 and TRBJ1-1; D is unclear. With 4 bases removed from V and 2 bases from J, the gap between germline ends came to 8 bases. The CDR3 contains 13 residues. Germline loops: CDR1 SEHNR, CDR2 FQNEAQ (reference sequence).

The chain joins TRBV5-1 to TRBJ1-3; perhaps TRBD1 as D (5 bases). The CDR3 covers 13 residues. Germline V lookup: CDR1 SGHRS, CDR2 YFSETQ. Trimming took 4 bases from V and 4 from J, leaving 9 bases between them. The CDR3 reads CASSVPGGNTIYF. Written as DNA, the CDR3 is TGCGCCAGCAGCGTACCAGGGGGAAACACCATATATTTT.

CDR3 nucleotide sequence: TGTGCCAGCAGTTTAGCCCTAGCGGGGGCGGAGGAGCTGTTTTTT. Translating it yields CASSLALAGAEELFF. This rearrangement joins TRBV28 to TRBJ2-2, with 10 bases that match TRBD2. CDR1 and CDR2 from the germline V gene are MDHEN and SYDVKM. The CDR3 length is 15 residues. The ends lost 2 bases at V and 10 bases at J; junction bases unmatched: 7.

This chain connects TRBV28 to TRBJ1-5; no reliable D call. Deletions cut 2 bases from V and 0 bases from J, with 17 bases between. This CDR3 comprises 18 residues. Germline V gene data show CDR1 as MDHEN and CDR2 as SYDVKM. The CDR3 nucleotides read TGTGCCAGCAGTTTAGGATACGGATTGGAGCTTAGCAATCAGCCCCAGCATTTT. This translates into CASSLGYGLELSNQPQHF.

The rearrangement uses TRBV19 and TRBJ1-5, with D uncertain. Trimming stripped 6 bases from V and 7 bases from J, with 16 bases between. The CDR3 is made up of 14 amino acids. Germline assignment: CDR1 LNHDA and CDR2 SQIVND (reference sequence). As DNA, the CDR3 is TGTGCCAGTAGAAATACTCCGGAGCAGCAGCCCCAGCATTTT. Amino acid sequence: CASRNTPEQQPQHF. Looking up the rest from reference TRBV19 and TRBJ1-5 gives the full variable domain: DGGITQSPKYLFRKEGQNVTLSCEQNLNHDAMYWYRQDPGQGLRLIYYSQIVNDFQKGDIAEGYSVSREKKESFPLTVTSAQKNPTAFYLCASRNTPEQQPQHFGDGTRLSIL.

The V gene is TRBV2, the J gene TRBJ2-3; the D gene is possibly TRBD1 (5 bases). The germline V gene has CDR1 SNHLY and CDR2 FYNNEI. Deletions cut 4 bases from V and 2 bases from J, with 7 bases between. This CDR3 has 13 amino acids. The CDR3 DNA reads as TGTGCCAGCAGTGTAGGGGCCACAGATACGCAGTATTTT. Translating it yields CASSVGATDTQYF.

The chain uses TRBV6-1 and TRBJ2-7; D possibly corresponds to TRBD2 (6 bases). V lost 7 bases and J 6 bases, leaving 19 bases between the germline ends. This CDR3 is 14 amino acids long. Germline lookup yields CDR1 MNHNS and CDR2 SASEGT. For the CDR3, the DNA is TGTGCCAGCACCAATCGGGGGTCTCGGAGCGAGCAGTACTTC. Encoded protein: CASTNRGSRSEQYF.

The table lists this clone with a few counts. The V and J genes are TRBV4-1 and TRBJ1-4; D unresolved. Germline lookup yields CDR1 MGHRA and CDR2 YSYEKL. V was trimmed by 1 base and J by 2 bases, leaving 11 bases between them. The CDR3 length is 16 residues. DNA for the CDR3: TGCGCCAGCAGCCAAGGAACCAGGCTTACTAATGAAAAACTGTTTTTT. This encodes CASSQGTRLTNEKLFF.

In DNA, the CDR3 is TGTGCCAGTAGTATCGGCGGGACAGGGAGCACTGAAGCTTTCTTT. Its translation: CASSIGGTGSTEAFF. The chain links TRBV19 to TRBJ1-1; the match to TRBD1 covers 9 bases. Germline V gene data show CDR1 as LNHDA and CDR2 as SQIVND (reference sequence). V shed 3 bases, J shed 4 bases, and the junction held 6 bases outside the gene matches. This CDR3 is built from 15 residues.

This clone was detected once. The genes are TRBV29-1 and TRBJ2-3, with TRBD1 matching 7 bases. The CDR3 consists of 11 residues. J gave up 12 bases and V 3 bases, and 6 bases lay outside the gene matches. The V gene's germline CDR1 is SQVTM and CDR2 ANQGSEA. The CDR3 DNA follows: TGCAGCGTTGACCGGGACAGAGAACAGTATTTT. It encodes CSVDRDREQYF.

The chain combines TRBV18 with TRBJ2-7, with 16 positions matching TRBD2. CDR3 length: 18 amino acids. Trimming cost V 3 bases and J 6 bases; bases outside gene matches: 11. The germline V gene encodes CDR1 KGHSH and CDR2 LQKENI. DNA for the CDR3: TGTGCCAGCTCACCTCGACCGGGACTAGCGGGAGGGCCGGTCGAGCAGTACTTC. Protein sequence: CASSPRPGLAGGPVEQYF.

CDR3 protein: CASSLEPDRSYGYTF. The DNA of the CDR3 is TGCGCCAGCAGCTTGGAGCCGGACAGGAGCTATGGCTACACCTTC. V and J are TRBV5-1 and TRBJ1-2, with 7 positions matching TRBD1. Trimming took 0 bases from V and 4 from J; bases not matched to a gene: 6. CDR3 length: 15 residues. The germline V gene has CDR1 SGHRS and CDR2 YFSETQ.

This chain joins TRBV6-1 and TRBJ2-3; no clear D. The CDR3 runs to 10 residues. Trimming stripped 8 bases from V and 4 bases from J, with 4 bases between. Germline V CDR1 and CDR2: MNHNS, SASEGT. Written as DNA, the CDR3 is TGTGCCAGCGACTCAGATACGCAGTATTTT. Translation gives CASDSDTQYF.

The J gene is TRBJ1-1, the V gene TRBV6-5; 7 nucleotides match TRBD1. V trimming: 7 bases; J trimming: 0 bases; junction bases outside the gene matches: 8. CDR3 length: 15 amino acids. Germline CDR1 and CDR2: MNHEY and SVGAGI. In nucleotides, the CDR3 is TGTGCCAGCACTCCTTCCGGGACAGTGAACACTGAAGCTTTCTTT. It is translated as CASTPSGTVNTEAFF.

V is TRBV7-2 and J is TRBJ1-5; D is perhaps TRBD1 (6 bases). Germline lookup yields CDR1 SGHTA and CDR2 FQGNSA. The germline V and J ends were trimmed by 1 base and 7 bases, with 17 bases remaining between them. The CDR3 has 16 residues. The CDR3 DNA reads TGTGCCAGCAGCTTAGATGGGGGGGCCTCAGGACAGCCCCAGCATTTT. As protein: CASSLDGGASGQPQHF.